This T cell receptor beta chain appears in the sequencing data of a study of blood T cells in healthy people across ages. Points on this clonotype: The antigen is not known. The junction shows a germline mismatch at one end, possibly a read error.

The CDR3 totals 19 residues. Germline V gives CDR1 DFQATT, CDR2 SNEGSKA (reference sequence). Study-wide results and caveats: Significant beta diversity loss was already apparent by age approximately 38, declining roughly linearly.

Samples had at least 6.5 million PBMCs isolated from them. Sample-barcoded 5' priming and a J-beta primer mix drove a second PCR of roughly 7 to 11 cycles. TCRdb re-called the 5' RACE reads through MiXCR, storing one row per CDR3 protein. The sample consists of 850,000 to 950,000 distinct CDR3 sequences, 29% of them appearing once. Source material: blood. This sequence originates from a woman aged 80 or older in good health. The chain uses TRBV20-1 and TRBJ2-2, with 13 positions matching TRBD2. The CDR3 sequence: CSARDSRTSGGLNTGERFF. In nucleotides, the CDR3 is TGCAGTGCTAGAGATTCCCGGACTAGCGGGGGCCTTAACACCGGGGAGCGGTTTTTT.